The 28 T cell receptor beta chains in this list originate from one sample, sequenced in a study of T cell changes during pregnancy in multiple sclerosis. Using immunoSEQ multiplex PCR, the repertoire was profiled, and TCRdb retains in-frame clones only, with some absent. The table has about 54,000 clones, 90% seen once; the top ten hold over 0.45%. Specimen: CD4+ T cells from peripheral blood mononuclear cells, collected in the first trimester of pregnancy. All receptors come from a female donor with multiple sclerosis, enrolled in a pregnancy study.

V gene TRBV30 combines with J gene TRBJ1-1; D uncertain. Trimming took 2 bases from V and 1 from J, leaving 8 bases between them. CDR1 GTSNPN and CDR2 SVGIG come from the germline V gene (reference sequence). The CDR3 extends over 13 amino acids. The CDR3 nucleotides read TGTGCCTGGAGTCACGGTCAGAACACTGAAGCTTTCTTT. Amino acids: CAWSHGQNTEAFF.

This chain joins TRBV5-1 and TRBJ2-5, with 11 nucleotides matching TRBD1. Trimming took 2 bases from V and 4 from J; bases not matched to a gene: 4. Germline values: CDR1 SGHRS, CDR2 YFSETQ. This CDR3 is built from 15 residues. DNA for the CDR3: TGCGCCAGCAGCTTACACGGGACAGGGGGAGAGACCCAGTACTTC. Protein sequence: CASSLHGTGGETQYF. The full variable domain, in which reference TRBV5-1 and TRBJ2-5 provide the parts outside the CDR3, is KAGVTQTPRYLIKTRGQQVTLSCSPISGHRSVSWYQQTPGQGLQFLFEYFSETQRNKGNFPGRFSGRQFSNSRSEMNVSTLELGDSALYLCASSLHGTGGETQYFGPGTRLLVL.

This sequence joins TRBV7-9 and TRBJ2-5; the D is unclear. Trimming cost V 0 bases and J 1 base, with 6 bases left between them. CDR3 size: 14 residues. Germline V gives CDR1 SEHNR, CDR2 FQNEAQ (reference sequence). The CDR3: CASSLAGSQETQYF. CDR3 nucleotides: TGTGCCAGCAGCTTAGCGGGCAGCCAAGAGACCCAGTACTTC.

The CDR3 is CAIGGAGNSPLHF. Here the CDR3 DNA reads TGTGCCATCGGGGGGGCCGGTAATTCACCCCTCCACTTT. The chain joins TRBV19 to TRBJ1-6, with a tentative D call TRBD1 (6 bases). V was shortened by 10 bases and J by 6 bases, with 13 bases between the two germline ends. Germline CDR1 is LNHDA and CDR2 is SQIVND (reference sequence). This CDR3 comprises 13 residues.

V is TRBV19 and J is TRBJ1-4, with TRBD1 matching over 7 bases. CDR1 and CDR2 from the germline V gene are LNHDA and SQIVND (reference sequence). V shed 8 bases and J 4 bases; nucleotides not matched to a gene: 16. The CDR3 runs to 17 residues. The CDR3 here is CASEGAEGARSNEKLFF. CDR3 coding DNA: TGTGCCAGTGAGGGGGCAGAGGGGGCTCGGAGTAATGAAAAACTGTTTTTT.

J is TRBJ1-1 and V is TRBV11-2; 8 nucleotides agree with TRBD1. V lost 5 bases to trimming and J lost 1 base; unmatched junction nucleotides: 3. CDR1 and CDR2 (germline): SGHAT, FQNNGV. The CDR3 is 14 amino acids. The CDR3 DNA reads as TGTGCCAGCAGCCTGGGGACAGGGAACACTGAAGCTTTCTTT. Encoded protein: CASSLGTGNTEAFF.

The chain joins TRBV2 to TRBJ2-1, with 9 bases fitting TRBD2. The junction had 7 bases not matched to a gene; V was cut back by 6 bases and J by 4 bases. Germline V gives CDR1 SNHLY, CDR2 FYNNEI. The CDR3 extends over 15 amino acids. The CDR3 coding sequence is TGTGCCAGCAGGAATCTAGCGGGAAGGTACAATGAGCAGTTCTTC. Protein product: CASRNLAGRYNEQFF.

This rearrangement joins TRBV6-5 to TRBJ2-7, with 8 bases aligning to TRBD2. CDR1 is MNHEY and CDR2 is SVGAGI in the germline V gene. Germline trimming cut 7 bases from V and 0 bases from J; bases unmatched to any gene: 5. There are 14 residues in the CDR3. CDR3 sequence: CASMREVNSYEQYF. In DNA, the CDR3 is TGTGCCAGCATGCGGGAGGTTAACTCCTACGAGCAGTACTTC.

The chain carries TRBV28 and TRBJ2-2, with 7 bases fitting TRBD2. CDR1 and CDR2 (germline): MDHEN, SYDVKM. CDR3 length: 16 amino acids. V lost 10 bases, J lost 3 bases, and 14 bases stayed unmatched. CDR3 bases: TGTGCCACCCTTGGAATGTGGGCGGGGGACACCGGGGAGCTGTTTTTT. It encodes CATLGMWAGDTGELFF. The complete variable domain, with remaining parts taken from reference TRBV28 and TRBJ2-2, reads DVKVTQSSRYLVKRTGEKVFLECVQDMDHENMFWYRQDPGLGLRLIYFSYDVKMKEKGDIPEGYSVSREKKERFSLILESASTNQTSMYLCATLGMWAGDTGELFFGEGSRLTVL.

This chain connects TRBV7-3 to TRBJ2-1; TRBD1 matches at 7 bases. V lost 1 base, J lost 7 bases, and 7 bases stayed unmatched. Germline CDR1 and CDR2: SGHTA and FQGTGA. The CDR3 runs to 15 residues. CDR3 region: CASSLSPGQSNEQFF. In nucleotides, the CDR3 is TGTGCCAGCAGCTTAAGCCCGGGACAGTCGAATGAGCAGTTCTTC.

The gene calls are TRBV7-3 and TRBJ2-1; TRBD2 aligns across 10 bases. CDR3 length: 19 amino acids. With V trimmed by 2 bases and J by 0 bases, 10 bases remained unmatched. The germline gives CDR1 SGHTA, CDR2 FQGTGA. CDR3 amino acids: CASSLETWASGSSYNEQFF. In nucleotides, the CDR3 is TGTGCCAGCAGCTTAGAGACTTGGGCTAGCGGGAGCTCCTACAATGAGCAGTTCTTC.

This chain uses TRBV5-8 with TRBJ2-5, with D perhaps TRBD1 (8 bases). Trimming removed 3 bases at V and 2 bases at J, with 17 bases between. This CDR3 is 16 amino acids long. Germline values: CDR1 SGHTS, CDR2 YDEGEE. The CDR3 DNA reads as TGTGCCAGCAGCTCGCACAGGGGGGGGGCTCAAGAGACCCAGTACTTC. Residues: CASSSHRGGAQETQYF.

This clone occurred a few times. The chain joins TRBV27 to TRBJ2-7, with D tentatively TRBD2 (5 bases). CDR1 MNHEY and CDR2 SMNVEV come from the germline V gene (reference sequence). This CDR3 is built from 15 residues. V was trimmed by 0 bases and J by 1 base, leaving 10 bases between them. The CDR3 nucleotides are TGTGCCAGCAGTTTATCACTAGTTGGATCCTACGAGCAGTACTTC. Amino acids: CASSLSLVGSYEQYF.

V is TRBV19 and J is TRBJ2-1; tentative D call: TRBD2 (5 bases). The CDR3 is made up of 11 amino acids. Germline lookup yields CDR1 LNHDA and CDR2 SQIVND (reference sequence). Trimming took off 10 bases at V and 5 bases at J, with 9 bases between the two ends. DNA of the CDR3: TGTGCCATCGCTAGCCACAATGAGCAGTTCTTC. Its protein product is CAIASHNEQFF.

The chain carries TRBV7-2 and TRBJ2-3, with D perhaps TRBD2 (7 bases). The CDR3 is 15 residues long. Germline values: CDR1 SGHTA, CDR2 FQGNSA. Trimming removed 1 base from V and 5 bases from J, with 13 bases in between. CDR3 nucleotides: TGTGCCAGCAGCTTAGTGGCGGGGGCTGGAGATACGCAGTATTTT. Protein: CASSLVAGAGDTQYF.

The gene calls are TRBV19 and TRBJ1-2, with D maybe TRBD1 (6 bases). Germline CDR1 LNHDA, CDR2 SQIVND (reference sequence). This CDR3 comprises 14 residues. The ends were cut back, 7 bases at V and 4 bases at J, with 16 bases in the middle. In nucleotides, the CDR3 is TGTGCCAGTATTGGGGGAGGGACACCCTATGGCTACACCTTC. Its protein product is CASIGGGTPYGYTF.

The chain employs TRBV29-1 and TRBJ2-1; D remains unclear. Trimming took 4 bases from V and 4 from J, leaving 11 bases between them. This CDR3 comprises 13 residues. In germline, CDR1 is SQVTM, CDR2 ANQGSEA. CDR3 in amino acids: CSVASQAYNEQFF. The CDR3 DNA reads TGCAGCGTTGCAAGCCAGGCGTACAATGAGCAGTTCTTC.

CDR3 sequence (DNA): TGCGCCAGCAGCCAAGCCGGGACAGGGAATGAAAAACTGTTTTTT. This sequence encodes CASSQAGTGNEKLFF. The chain links TRBV4-1 to TRBJ1-4; 9 nucleotides match TRBD1. J was trimmed by 5 bases and V by 1 base; bases with no gene match: 2. There are 15 residues in the CDR3. The V gene's germline CDR1 is MGHRA and CDR2 YSYEKL.

This clone was observed a single time. This chain uses TRBV27 with TRBJ1-1, with no clear D. The CDR3 loop spans 13 amino acids. V lost 8 bases to trimming and J lost 3 bases, with 13 bases between them. Per the germline V gene, CDR1 is MNHEY and CDR2 is SMNVEV (reference sequence). CDR3 sequence: CASFTPADTEAFF. Here the CDR3 DNA reads TGTGCCAGCTTCACCCCAGCGGACACTGAAGCTTTCTTT.

This clone was counted a single time. The chain joins TRBV4-3 to TRBJ2-1; no clear D gene. The CDR3 is 14 residues long. The ends were cut back, 0 bases at V and 8 bases at J, with 11 bases in the middle. Germline CDR1 and CDR2: LGHNA and YSLEER. The CDR3: CASSQDFRVDEQFF. The CDR3 region has the DNA TGCGCCAGCAGCCAAGACTTTAGAGTCGATGAGCAGTTCTTC.

This chain joins TRBV28 and TRBJ1-3; 7 bases match TRBD1. Unmatched junction bases numbered 1, after V lost 6 bases and J lost 2 bases. The V gene's germline CDR1 is MDHEN and CDR2 SYDVKM. The CDR3 is 13 amino acids. DNA of the CDR3: TGTGCCAGCAGGCAGGGGGCTGGAAACACCATATATTTT. Amino acids: CASRQGAGNTIYF.

The genes are TRBV18 and TRBJ1-2, with TRBD1 identical over 9 bases. The CDR3 totals 14 residues. V lost 5 bases and J lost 7; bases outside the gene matches: 8. Germline V CDR1 and CDR2: KGHSH, LQKENI. Here the CDR3 DNA reads TGTGCCAGCTCATCACAGGGGGCGGAGGTTGGCTACACCTTC. Residues: CASSSQGAEVGYTF.

The chain joins TRBV28 to TRBJ2-2, with 8 positions matching TRBD1. V dropped 7 bases and J dropped 7; count of bases not matched to a gene: 8. The CDR3 contains 14 residues. Germline V gene sequence: CDR1 MDHEN, CDR2 SYDVKM. For the CDR3, the DNA is TGTGCCAGCAAGACTACAGGGGGAGTCGGGGAGCTGTTTTTT. This translates into CASKTTGGVGELFF.

The chain employs TRBV29-1 and TRBJ2-1; 12 bases match TRBD2. Germline CDR1 SQVTM, CDR2 ANQGSEA. The ends lost 6 bases at V and 4 bases at J; junction bases unmatched: 4. This CDR3 contains 14 residues. As DNA, the CDR3 is TGCAGCGTGATGCTAGCGGGGGGGTACAATGAGCAGTTCTTC. Translated: CSVMLAGGYNEQFF.

The chain has TRBV6-5 and TRBJ1-2, with 9 positions matching TRBD1. After removal of 4 bases from V and 8 bases from J, the junction contained 5 bases not matched to a gene. The CDR3 extends over 13 amino acids. Germline-derived CDR1 and CDR2 are MNHEY and SVGAGI. Here the CDR3 reads CASSSLTGGGYTF. The CDR3 nucleotides read TGTGCCAGCAGTTCCCTTACAGGGGGCGGCTACACCTTC.

The chain couples TRBV7-2 to TRBJ2-1, with D possibly matching TRBD2 (6 bases). Germline values: CDR1 SGHTA, CDR2 FQGNSA. The CDR3 length is 12 residues. With 3 bases removed from V and 12 bases from J, the gap between germline ends came to 12 bases. CDR3 protein: CASSLEGFGQFF. The DNA of the CDR3 is TGTGCCAGCAGCTTGGAGGGTTTTGGGCAGTTCTTC.

The chain joins TRBV5-4 to TRBJ2-2; 7 bases are shared with TRBD1. J was trimmed by 5 bases and V by 4 bases; bases with no gene match: 5. The CDR3 consists of 14 residues. Germline-derived CDR1 and CDR2 are SGHNT and YYREEE (reference sequence). CDR3 residues: CASSRGQKTGELFF. CDR3 coding DNA: TGTGCCAGCAGCAGGGGACAGAAGACCGGGGAGCTGTTTTTT.

The rearrangement joins TRBV19 to TRBJ1-6; TRBD1 agrees at 10 bases. Germline assignment: CDR1 LNHDA and CDR2 SQIVND (reference sequence). J lost 9 bases, V lost 3 bases, and 5 bases had no gene match. The CDR3 extends over 15 amino acids. The CDR3 sequence is CASSMGQGRISPLHF. The CDR3 region has the DNA TGTGCCAGTAGTATGGGACAGGGGAGGATTTCACCCCTCCACTTT.